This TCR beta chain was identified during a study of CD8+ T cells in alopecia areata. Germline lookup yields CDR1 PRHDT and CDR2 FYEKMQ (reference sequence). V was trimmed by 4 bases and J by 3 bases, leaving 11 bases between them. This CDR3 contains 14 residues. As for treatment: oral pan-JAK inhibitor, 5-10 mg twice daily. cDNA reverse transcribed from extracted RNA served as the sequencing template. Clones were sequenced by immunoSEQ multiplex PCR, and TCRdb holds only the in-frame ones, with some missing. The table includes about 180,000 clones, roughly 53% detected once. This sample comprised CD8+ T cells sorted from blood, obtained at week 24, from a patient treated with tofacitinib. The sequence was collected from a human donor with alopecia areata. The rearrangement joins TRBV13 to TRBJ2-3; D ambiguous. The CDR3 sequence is CASSSRAVTDTQYF. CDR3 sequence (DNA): TGTGCCAGCAGCTCTAGAGCAGTAACAGATACGCAGTATTTT.